The 5 T cell receptor beta chains below were found in one sample sequenced in a study of blood T cell repertoires in COVID-19. Sequenced by immunoSEQ multiplex PCR; TCRdb stores in-frame clones only, minus some. Among 200,000 or so clones, over 80% were seen once, and the ten largest hold about 6%. Input material: peripheral blood. These receptors all stem from a woman between 40 and 55 years old with acute or convalescent COVID-19.

The rearrangement uses TRBV5-4 and TRBJ2-7; TRBD2 matches at 10 bases. With 4 bases clipped from V and 4 bases from J, the junction kept 8 bases outside the gene matches. Germline values: CDR1 SGHNT, CDR2 YYREEE (reference sequence). The CDR3 totals 15 residues. The CDR3 sequence: CASSLAGVGIYEQYF. DNA of the CDR3: TGTGCCAGCAGCCTAGCGGGAGTGGGGATTTACGAGCAGTACTTC.

A word on this clone: The same CDR3 can be traced to other DNA sequences in this sample. V is TRBV28 and J is TRBJ1-1; unclear D gene. CDR1 is MDHEN and CDR2 is SYDVKM in the germline V gene. The CDR3 length is 11 residues. The V end lost 4 bases, the J end lost 3 bases, and 3 bases lay between the germline ends. The CDR3 region is CASSSYTEAFF. CDR3 in DNA: TGTGCCAGCAGTTCGTACACTGAAGCTTTCTTT.

The chain couples TRBV5-5 to TRBJ2-3; 10 positions match TRBD2. This CDR3 spans 18 amino acids. Germline trimming cut 0 bases from V and 2 bases from J; bases unmatched to any gene: 9. Germline-derived CDR1 and CDR2 are SGHKS and YYEKEE (reference sequence). CDR3: CASSLEWLAGVDTDTQYF. The CDR3 nucleotides are TGTGCCAGCAGCTTGGAATGGCTAGCGGGGGTTGACACAGATACGCAGTATTTT.

CDR3 sequence: CASSLLGRGRETQYF. Here the CDR3 DNA reads TGCGCCAGCAGCTTGTTGGGCAGGGGGCGTGAGACCCAGTACTTC. The J gene is TRBJ2-5, the V gene TRBV5-1, with TRBD1 matching 8 bases. V lost 1 base to trimming and J lost 5 bases; unmatched junction nucleotides: 7. Germline V gene sequence: CDR1 SGHRS, CDR2 YFSETQ. This CDR3 region has 15 residues.

The chain recombines TRBV2 with TRBJ1-3; the D gene is possibly TRBD1 (5 bases). In germline, CDR1 is SNHLY, CDR2 FYNNEI. V gave up 7 bases and J gave up 4 bases, with 11 bases separating them. The CDR3 consists of 13 residues. This CDR3 reads CASTSGPGNTIYF. In nucleotides, the CDR3 is TGTGCCAGCACTTCAGGGCCGGGAAACACCATATATTTT. The variable domain in full, with the rest retrieved from reference TRBV2 and TRBJ1-3, is EPEVTQTPSHQVTQMGQEVILRCVPISNHLYFYWYRQILGQKVEFLVSFYNNEISEKSEIFDDQFSVERPDGSNFTLKIRSTKLEDSAMYFCASTSGPGNTIYFGEGSWLTVV.